Listed here is a single T cell receptor beta chain. The data were produced by immunoSEQ multiplex PCR, yet TCRdb's version contains in-frame clones alone and is incomplete. The data contain around 150,000 clones, around 93% of them singletons. The CDR3 loop spans 14 amino acids. In germline, CDR1 is LGHDT, CDR2 YNNKEL (reference sequence). Trimming left V 4 bases short and J 5 bases short, with 13 bases between. The sample is drawn from a study of blood T cell repertoires in COVID-19. The wider study: Nucleic acid was either cDNA or gDNA, and it came from T cells, B-cell-depleted T cells, or PBMCs.

This chain joins TRBV3-1 (or the pseudogene TRBV3-2) and TRBJ2-3, with D tentatively TRBD2 (5 bases). The sequence came from a man aged 25-45 years with COVID-19, enrolled during active disease. The sample taken for sequencing was peripheral blood. The CDR3 loop is CASSRGSRGDTQYF. The CDR3 bases are TGTGCCAGCAGCCGAGGCTCCCGGGGAGATACGCAGTATTTT.